The 14 T cell receptor beta chains below were found in one sample sequenced in a study of metastatic and nonmetastatic thyroid tumors (dated by TCRdb to the early 2020s). Libraries were prepared through PCR. Sequencing took place on an Illumina HiSeq 4000. TCRdb passed the public sequencing reads through fastp at Q25 and MiXCR, retaining productive beta sequences. Counted in this sample were 9,500 to 15,000 clones; around 20% of them appeared once. About 14% of the sample rests with the top ten. Before undergoing thyroid surgery, none of the patients had been given any kind of treatment. The sequenced material came from adjacent normal tissue. These receptors were taken from a female donor with papillary thyroid cancer or a benign thyroid nodule (not recorded which). Some clones in this sample may be carry-over from other donors' samples.

The table lists this clone with a few counts. This rearrangement joins TRBV6-2 or TRBV6-3 to TRBJ2-2; D is ambiguous. V was trimmed by 6 bases and J by 5 bases, leaving 19 bases between them. The CDR3 is 16 residues long. Germline CDR1 and CDR2: MNHEY and SVGEGT. As DNA, the CDR3 is TGTGCCAGCAGCGCGTTTCCTCGGCCAGAAACCGGGGAGCTGTTTTTT. Amino acids: CASSAFPRPETGELFF.

Comments on this clone: The conserved phenylalanine or tryptophan is not found at the CDR3 terminus, so this likely reflects a read error. The chain links TRBV19 to TRBJ2-1; D uncertain. In germline, CDR1 is LNHDA, CDR2 SQIVND (reference sequence). The CDR3 has 16 amino acids. The CDR3: CASSIAPTGSYDEQFL. CDR3 coding DNA: TGTGCCAGTAGTATAGCCCCCACCGGGTCCTACGATGAGCAGTTCCTC.

In this sample, this clone turned up many times. The chain is built from TRBV10-2 and TRBJ2-4; 9 bases fit TRBD2. The germline V gene has CDR1 WSHSY and CDR2 SAAADI. Trimming at V came to 5 bases and at J to 6 bases, leaving 2 bases not matched to a gene. The CDR3 is 13 amino acids. The CDR3 DNA is TGCGCCAGCAGTAGCGGGGGGAGAAACATTCAGTACTTC. Its translation: CASSSGGRNIQYF.

This clone has a count of ten or more. This chain links TRBV20-1 with TRBJ2-3, with a tentative D call TRBD1 (5 bases). The CDR3 covers 15 residues. The V end was cut by 0 bases, the J end by 1 base, with 11 bases between. Germline values: CDR1 DFQATT, CDR2 SNEGSKA (reference sequence). CDR3 in amino acids: CSARDHGAGTDTQYF. DNA of the CDR3: TGCAGTGCTAGAGATCATGGGGCCGGCACAGATACGCAGTATTTT.

The chain links TRBV5-8 to TRBJ2-5, with D hard to call. Germline V gene data show CDR1 as SGHTS and CDR2 as YDEGEE. Trimming shortened V by 2 bases and J by 2 bases, and 13 bases separated the two germline ends. CDR3 size: 15 residues. The CDR3 region is CASSFLSAEQETQYF. Written as DNA, the CDR3 is TGTGCCAGCAGCTTTTTATCGGCAGAGCAAGAGACCCAGTACTTC. The full variable domain, with the rest looked up from reference TRBV5-8 and TRBJ2-5, is EAGVTQSPTHLIKTRGQQATLRCSPISGHTSVYWYQQALGLGLQFLLWYDEGEERNRGNFPPRFSGRQFPNYSSELNVNALELEDSALYLCASSFLSAEQETQYFGPGTRLLVL.

This clone was found many times. Other DNA sequences of this sample code for an identical CDR3. V usage is TRBV20-1 and J usage is TRBJ1-1, with D maybe TRBD1 (5 bases). The germline gives CDR1 DFQATT, CDR2 SNEGSKA (reference sequence). This CDR3 region has 12 residues. V was cut by 3 bases and J by 5 bases, with 10 bases left in between. CDR3 amino acids: CSASGGRTEAFF. In DNA form, the CDR3 reads TGCAGTGCTAGCGGGGGGAGGACTGAAGCTTTCTTT.

V gene TRBV7-3 combines with J gene TRBJ1-1; D is perhaps TRBD1 (5 bases). The CDR3 extends over 14 amino acids. Germline assignment: CDR1 SGHTA and CDR2 FQGTGA. Between the trimmed V and J ends, which lost 5 bases and 1 base, there was a span of 11 bases. This chain's CDR3 is CASSPRGGNTEAFF. CDR3 in DNA: TGTGCCAGCAGCCCCCGGGGGGGGAACACTGAAGCTTTCTTT.

This clone was seen at least ten times. The chain links TRBV18 to TRBJ2-1; maybe TRBD2 (5 bases). Trimming removed 3 bases from V and 2 bases from J, with 11 bases in between. This CDR3 has 15 residues. Germline CDR1 is KGHSH and CDR2 is LQKENI. The CDR3, as DNA: TGTGCCAGCTCACCCCGGACTCAAACCTACAATGAGCAGTTCTTC. The encoded protein is CASSPRTQTYNEQFF.

The chain carries TRBV9 and TRBJ1-5; TRBD1 might be the D (5 bases). Germline V gene sequence: CDR1 SGDLS, CDR2 YYNGEE. The CDR3 is 13 amino acids. Trimming removed 5 bases at V and 8 bases at J, with 14 bases between. The chain's CDR3 is CASSPSGGKPQHF. Written as DNA, the CDR3 is TGTGCCAGCAGTCCATCTGGGGGTAAGCCCCAGCATTTT.

In its sample, this clone is medium-sized (0.01 to 0.1%). The rearrangement joins TRBV7-9 to TRBJ1-6; 10 bases line up with TRBD1. CDR1 is SEHNR and CDR2 is FQNEAQ in the germline V gene (reference sequence). V was pared by 1 base and J by 8 bases, with 5 bases of the junction left unmatched. This CDR3 contains 16 residues. The CDR3 region has the DNA TGTGCCAGCAGCTTAGACGGGGACAGGGGAGATTCACCCCTCCACTTT. This sequence encodes CASSLDGDRGDSPLHF.

In its sample, this clone ranks as large. This rearrangement joins TRBV28 to TRBJ1-6; 7 bases match TRBD1. The germline V gene encodes CDR1 MDHEN and CDR2 SYDVKM. The CDR3 has 15 amino acids. The V gene end was trimmed by 2 bases and the J gene end by 3 bases; junction bases not matched to a gene: 1. The CDR3 bases are TGTGCCAGCAGTTTAGCAGGGGGCTATAATTCACCCCTCCACTTT. It is translated as CASSLAGGYNSPLHF.

This clone is medium-sized in the sample. The chain has TRBV6-1 and TRBJ1-2; D is ambiguous. Germline CDR1 MNHNS, CDR2 SASEGT. This CDR3 has 14 residues. V gave up 2 bases and J gave up 4 bases, with 11 bases separating them. The CDR3 protein is CASSELGSSYGYTF. The CDR3 DNA sequence: TGTGCCAGCAGTGAATTGGGGAGTTCCTATGGCTACACCTTC.

The V and J genes are TRBV5-1 and TRBJ2-7; a possible D gene is TRBD2 (5 bases). CDR3 size: 14 residues. The V and J ends lost 0 bases and 2 bases respectively, with 9 bases between them. CDR1 is SGHRS, CDR2 YFSETQ, per germline. CDR3 loop: CASSLEGATYEQYF. The DNA for the CDR3 is TGCGCCAGCAGCTTGGAGGGAGCTACCTACGAGCAGTACTTC.

The V call is TRBV6-1, the J call TRBJ1-2; D is uncertain. This CDR3 spans 11 amino acids. Germline V lookup: CDR1 MNHNS, CDR2 SASEGT. Trimming left V 9 bases short and J 5 bases short, with 10 bases between. Here the CDR3 reads CARRVKYGYTF. As DNA, the CDR3 is TGTGCCAGAAGAGTGAAATATGGCTACACCTTC.